This T cell receptor (beta chain) was captured by sequencing in a study of breast tumors, draining lymph nodes, adjacent tissues. Each CDR3 protein is one row after TCRdb ran MiXCR on the multiplex PCR reads. The data show about 270,000 distinct CDR3 sequences, roughly 30% seen once. Remarks on this clonotype: What it recognizes is unknown.

Whole-study findings and limits: Compared with lymph nodes, tumors were less diverse; compared with nontumor tissue, more. Tumor and nontumor repertoires were significantly more similar in luminal-like than in basal-like breast cancer.

Samples came from axillary lymph nodes draining the breast cancer. Sequences were obtained from axillary lymph node tissue. The clonotype was recovered from a female donor with breast cancer. Some clones in this sample may be carry-over from other donors' samples.

CDR3 residues: CSSYGAGAGDTQYF. Here the CDR3 DNA reads TGCAGCAGTTACGGAGCGGGAGCCGGAGATACGCAGTATTTT. This chain links TRBV20-1 with TRBJ2-3; TRBD2 matches at 8 bases. CDR1 and CDR2 from the germline V gene are DFQATT and SNEGSKA (reference sequence). The CDR3 spans 14 residues.